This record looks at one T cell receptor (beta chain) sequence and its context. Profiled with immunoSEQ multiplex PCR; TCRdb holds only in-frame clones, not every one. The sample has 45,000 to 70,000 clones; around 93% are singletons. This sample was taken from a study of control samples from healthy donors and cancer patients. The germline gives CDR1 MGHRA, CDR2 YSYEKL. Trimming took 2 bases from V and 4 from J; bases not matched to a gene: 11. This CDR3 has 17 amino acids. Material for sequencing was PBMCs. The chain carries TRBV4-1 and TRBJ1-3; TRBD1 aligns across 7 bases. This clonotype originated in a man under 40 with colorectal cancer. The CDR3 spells CASSQRSPRQGGNTIYF. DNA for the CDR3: TGCGCCAGCAGCCAAAGGTCCCCGAGACAGGGAGGAAACACCATATATTTT.